What follows are 2 T cell receptor beta chains derived from one specimen sequenced in a study of glioma-infiltrating T cells. TCR alpha and beta CDR3 regions were amplified from RNA using iRepertoire nested multiplex PCR. TCRdb processed the multiplex PCR reads anew with MiXCR; each CDR3 protein has one entry. The data show about 130,000 distinct CDR3 sequences, with around 23% seen just once and roughly 29% held by the top ten. Sequencing was performed on glioma tissue, nonneoplastic brain tissue, or PBMCs (not recorded which). These TCRs come from a human donor with low-grade glioma or glioblastoma, undergoing nonglioma brain surgery, or in good health (not recorded which).

Remarks on this clonotype: This clone may be a read error of a much larger clone one base away. The chain couples TRBV6-2 or TRBV6-3 to TRBJ2-3; TRBD1 agrees at 7 bases. The germline CDR1 and CDR2 sequences are MNHEY and SVGEGT. This CDR3 is built from 18 residues. The DNA for the CDR3 is TGTTCCAGCAGTTACGAGGTCCCGAGACAGGGTTGGACAGATACGCAGTATTTT. The encoded protein is CSSSYEVPRQGWTDTQYF.

CDR3 sequence: CASSVLPSGARSANEQFF. For the CDR3, the DNA is TGTGCCAGCAGCGTCCTCCCTAGCGGGGCTAGATCGGCTAATGAGCAGTTCTTC. The chain recombines TRBV7-6 with TRBJ2-1; 9 nucleotides align to TRBD2. The CDR3 has 18 amino acids. After removal of 5 bases from V and 7 bases from J, the junction contained 18 bases not matched to a gene. CDR1 is SGHVS and CDR2 is FNYEAQ in the germline V gene.